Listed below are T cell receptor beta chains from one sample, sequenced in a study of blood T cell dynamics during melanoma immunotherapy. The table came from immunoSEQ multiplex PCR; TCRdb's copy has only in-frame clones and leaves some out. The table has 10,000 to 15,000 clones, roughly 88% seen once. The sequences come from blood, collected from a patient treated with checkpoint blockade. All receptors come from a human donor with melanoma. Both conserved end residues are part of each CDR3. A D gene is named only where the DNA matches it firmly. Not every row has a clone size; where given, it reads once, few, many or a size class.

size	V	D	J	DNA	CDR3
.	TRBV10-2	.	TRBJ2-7	TGCGCCAGCAGATCTACCGGGAACTCCTACGAGCAGTACTTC	CASRSTGNSYEQYF
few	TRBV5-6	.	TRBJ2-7	TGTGCCAGCAGCTTCTTCGGTCAGGGCAGCTCCTACGAGCAGTACTTC	CASSFFGQGSSYEQYF
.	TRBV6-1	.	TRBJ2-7	TGTGCCAGCATGGGGCGGCGAGGCCGCTACGAGCAGTACTTC	CASMGRRGRYEQYF
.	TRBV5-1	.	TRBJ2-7	TGCGCCAGCAGCTTGGTTGGCTCCGAGCAGTACTTC	CASSLVGSEQYF
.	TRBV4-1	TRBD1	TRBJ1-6	TGCGCCAGCAGCCCGGGACAGGGCTATAATTCACCCCTCCACTTT	CASSPGQGYNSPLHF
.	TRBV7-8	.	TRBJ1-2	TGTGCCAGCAGGGCCTCCGAATACTATGGCTACACCTTC	CASRASEYYGYTF
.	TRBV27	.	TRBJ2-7	TGTGCCAGCAGTTTATCGGGGTTTCCACGATCCCAGTACTTC	CASSLSGFPRSQYF
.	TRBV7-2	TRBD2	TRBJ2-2	TGTGCCAGCAGCTTCCTAGCGGGGGGAGGGGAGCTGTTTTTT	CASSFLAGGGELFF
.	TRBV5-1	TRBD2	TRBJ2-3	TGCGCCAGCAGCATAGGAGCGGGGGGAAGGGATACGCAGTATTTT	CASSIGAGGRDTQYF
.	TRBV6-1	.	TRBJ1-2	TGTGCCAGCACTTTCGACAGTAACTATGGCTACACCTTC	CASTFDSNYGYTF